This is a list of T cell receptor beta chains from one sample in a study of naive and memory T cell subsets. TCRdb independently ran MiXCR on the UMI-ligation and nested PCR reads; one entry per CDR3 protein. The table records around 30,000 distinct CDR3 sequences, approximately 6.7% of them present only once. The specimen comprised skin, sampled from a tuberculin skin test site. These receptor sequences come from an adult in good health. Each CDR3 is given with its conserved first and last residue. D genes are given only for firm matches. The size field is filled for only some rows; it gives once, few, many or a size class.

TRBJ1-2 TRBV3-1 - - CASSQDRPEKYGYTF TGTGCCAGCAGCCAAGATCGCCCAGAGAAATATGGCTACACCTTC
TRBJ2-7 TRBV5-1 - TRBD1 CASSLAVTGINEQYF TGCGCCAGCAGCTTGGCCGTGACAGGGATCAACGAGCAGTACTTC
TRBJ2-3 TRBV10-2 many - CASSDSGATTDTQYF TGCGCCAGCAGTGATTCAGGGGCTACAACCGATACGCAGTATTTT
TRBJ2-6 TRBV19 few - CASSIDRSLSGANVLTF TGTGCAAGTAGTATAGACAGGTCCCTCTCTGGGGCCAACGTCCTGACTTTC
TRBJ2-3 TRBV19 - TRBD1 CASRLTGSRTDTQYF TGTGCCAGTCGACTGACAGGGAGTCGCACAGATACGCAGTATTTT
TRBJ1-2 TRBV5-1 many TRBD1 CASSPGQGSGYTF TGCGCCAGCAGCCCGGGACAGGGTAGCGGCTACACCTTC
TRBJ2-7 TRBV20-1 many TRBD2 CSASPTSGGGVGYEQYF TGCAGTGCTAGTCCGACTAGCGGGGGTGGGGTTGGCTACGAGCAGTACTTC
TRBJ1-1 TRBV10-3 few - CAISDEGNTEAFF TGTGCCATCAGTGATGAGGGGAACACTGAAGCTTTCTTT
TRBJ2-1 TRBV29-1 many TRBD2 CSVDPESGGLYNEQFF TGCAGCGTGGACCCTGAATCGGGGGGACTCTACAATGAGCAGTTCTTC
TRBJ2-3 TRBV20-1 many - CSASGRRVFEQYF TGCAGTGCTAGCGGACGGCGGGTATTCGAGCAGTATTTT
TRBJ1-2 TRBV20-1 - - CSAKTPQGVHYGYTF TGCAGTGCTAAAACTCCGCAGGGAGTTCACTATGGCTACACCTTC
TRBJ1-1 TRBV9 many - CASSADTNTEAFF TGTGCCAGCAGCGCGGACACCAACACTGAAGCTTTCTTT
TRBJ2-7 TRBV28 many TRBD2 CASSSGGTAYEQYF TGTGCCAGCAGTTCCGGGGGGACCGCCTACGAGCAGTACTTC
TRBJ2-5 TRBV2 many TRBD1 CASREFWDREETQYF TGTGCCAGCAGAGAGTTCTGGGACAGGGAAGAGACCCAGTACTTC
TRBJ1-4 TRBV2 many - CATSVQGTKLFF TGTGCCACCAGTGTGCAGGGGACAAAACTGTTTTTT
TRBJ2-3 TRBV20-1 many - CSARNSGVDTQYF TGCAGTGCTAGAAATTCCGGGGTAGATACGCAGTATTTT
TRBJ2-7 TRBV12-3/TRBV12-4 many - CASSLPRYEQYF TGTGCCAGCAGTTTACCCAGGTACGAGCAGTACTTC
TRBJ2-7 TRBV29-1 many - CSVITGEQYF TGCAGCGTCATAACGGGTGAGCAGTACTTC
TRBJ1-1 TRBV18 - TRBD1 CASPGGAGTEAFF TGTGCCAGCCCAGGGGGCGCAGGCACTGAAGCTTTCTTT
TRBJ1-6 TRBV7-3 - TRBD1 CASSTGTANSPLHF TGTGCCAGCAGCACCGGGACAGCCAATTCACCCCTCCACTTT
TRBJ1-5 TRBV6-1 many - CASSWSHRGNQPQHF TGTGCCAGCAGTTGGTCTCACAGGGGCAATCAGCCCCAGCATTTT
TRBJ2-4 TRBV12-5 - - CASGLTTGHGSNIRYF TGTGCTAGTGGTTTGACAACAGGGCATGGTTCAAACATTCGGTACTTC
TRBJ1-1 TRBV9 few - CASSVEDAQNTEAFF TGTGCCAGCAGCGTAGAAGACGCCCAGAACACTGAAGCTTTCTTT
TRBJ1-1 TRBV5-1 many - CASSTGPQNTEAFF TGCGCCAGCAGCACGGGACCGCAGAACACTGAAGCTTTCTTT
TRBJ1-6 TRBV2 many - CASFSRQGGSPLHF TGTGCCAGCTTCTCTAGGCAGGGAGGGTCACCCCTCCACTTT
TRBJ1-4 TRBV19 - - CASSIVGFGKLFF TGTGCCAGTAGTATCGTCGGGTTTGGAAAACTGTTTTTT
TRBJ2-4 TRBV29-1 - - CSVEGTLAKNIQYF TGCAGCGTTGAGGGGACCTTAGCCAAAAACATTCAGTACTTC
TRBJ2-3 TRBV12-3/TRBV12-4 - TRBD1 CASRRQGSTDTQYF TGTGCCAGCAGACGACAGGGAAGCACAGATACGCAGTATTTT
TRBJ1-2 TRBV19 - - CASSPQVNYGYTF TGTGCCAGTAGTCCCCAGGTTAACTATGGCTACACCTTC
TRBJ1-1 TRBV5-1 many - CASSLGQARTEAFF TGCGCCAGCAGCTTGGGGCAGGCCCGAACTGAAGCTTTCTTT
TRBJ2-5 TRBV19 many - CASSIYLGGGGLLETQYF TGTGCCAGTAGTATCTATCTCGGAGGCGGCGGACTATTGGAGACCCAGTACTTC
TRBJ2-3 TRBV3-1 few TRBD2 CASSQDRASGAFYTDTQYF TGTGCCAGCAGCCAAGATAGGGCTAGCGGGGCATTTTACACAGATACGCAGTATTTT
TRBJ2-3 TRBV6-6 many TRBD1 CASSYSEPGQGYVTQYF TGTGCCAGCAGTTACTCGGAACCGGGACAGGGGTACGTTACGCAGTATTTT